Sequencing of this T cell receptor beta chain was carried out in a study of T cells in women clearing cervical HPV infection. Genomic DNA, averaging about 1,300 ng per sample, yielded TCR beta CDR3 via immunoSEQ. Sequencing used immunoSEQ multiplex PCR; TCRdb keeps in-frame clones, though not all of them. The sample has approximately 31,000 clones. Germline-derived CDR1 and CDR2 are DFQATT and SNEGSKA (reference sequence). The CDR3 is made up of 15 amino acids. The trim removed 4 bases at V and 5 bases at J, leaving 6 bases unmatched. As concerns this clone: The sequence runs out 3 residues before the end of the CDR3; the remainder is reconstructed from the germline J gene.

The sample taken for sequencing was blood buffy coat. The chain joins TRBV20-1 to TRBJ2-2; the match to TRBD2 covers 11 bases. The sequence derives from a woman aged 18-70 years with a cervical HPV16 infection that either progressed to CIN3+ or cleared (not recorded which). CDR3 region: CSATSGRQITGELFF. Incomplete CDR3 DNA: TGCAGTGCTACTAGCGGGAGGCAGATTACCGGGGAG.